This T cell receptor beta chain emerged from a study of T cell responses to AZD1222 COVID-19 vaccine. Study findings and constraints: Reports say nearly half of spike-specific TCRs go after unmutated variant regions. Spike was spanned by vaccine-associated CD4 TCRs, which were dominant at 160-218 and 743-854. Samples come after the peak T cell response, not at day 14. When two AZD1222 doses had been given, Spike-specific TCR breadth and depth rose.

Only in-frame clones appear in the TCRdb table, and some are missing; sequencing was by immunoSEQ multiplex PCR. This sample's table reports over 120,000 clones. Trimming removed 4 bases from V and 8 bases from J; junction bases left unmatched: 4. Germline values: CDR1 SNHLY, CDR2 FYNNEI. The CDR3 is made up of 12 amino acids. For this clone: As yet, its antigen is unknown.

Specimen: peripheral blood. The sequence was obtained from an adult in good health. This chain connects TRBV2 to TRBJ1-2, with 7 bases lining up with TRBD1. The CDR3 spells CASSGTGAGYTF. The CDR3 DNA reads TGTGCCAGCAGTGGAACAGGGGCGGGCTACACCTTC. The variable domain in full, completed from reference TRBV2 and TRBJ1-2, reads EPEVTQTPSHQVTQMGQEVILRCVPISNHLYFYWYRQILGQKVEFLVSFYNNEISEKSEIFDDQFSVERPDGSNFTLKIRSTKLEDSAMYFCASSGTGAGYTFGSGTRLTVV.